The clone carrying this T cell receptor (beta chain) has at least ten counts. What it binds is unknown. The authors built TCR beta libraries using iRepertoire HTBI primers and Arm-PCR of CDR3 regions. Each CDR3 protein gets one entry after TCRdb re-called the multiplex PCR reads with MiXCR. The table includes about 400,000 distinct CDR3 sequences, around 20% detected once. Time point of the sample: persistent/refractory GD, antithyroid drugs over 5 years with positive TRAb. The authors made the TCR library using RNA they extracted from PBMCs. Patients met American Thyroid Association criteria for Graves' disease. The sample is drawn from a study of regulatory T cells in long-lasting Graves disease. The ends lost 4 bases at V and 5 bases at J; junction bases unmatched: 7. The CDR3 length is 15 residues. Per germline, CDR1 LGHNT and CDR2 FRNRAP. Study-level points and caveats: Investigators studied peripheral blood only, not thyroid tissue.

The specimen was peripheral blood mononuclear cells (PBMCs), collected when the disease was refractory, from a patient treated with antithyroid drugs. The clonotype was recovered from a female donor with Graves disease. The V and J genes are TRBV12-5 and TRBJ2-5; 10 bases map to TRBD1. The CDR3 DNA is TGTGCTAGTGGTTCAAATACGGACAGGGGGGAGACCCAGTACTTC. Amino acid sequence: CASGSNTDRGETQYF.